This T cell receptor beta chain was obtained from a study of blood T cell repertoires in COVID-19. The length of the CDR3 is 17 residues. CDR1 ENHRY and CDR2 SYGVKD come from the germline V gene. V was clipped by 0 bases and J by 4 bases; unmatched bases: 10. The data were produced by immunoSEQ multiplex PCR, yet TCRdb's version contains in-frame clones alone and is incomplete. The sample carries some 70,000 clones, around 88% recorded once. The gene calls are TRBV10-3 and TRBJ1-2; 8 nucleotides align to TRBD1. The sequenced material came from peripheral blood. This TCR was sampled from a man aged 50 to 60 with active COVID-19. The CDR3 loop reads CAISESPYRDRSYGYTF. CDR3 in DNA: TGTGCCATCAGTGAGTCGCCTTACCGGGACAGGTCCTATGGCTACACCTTC.